The rows below give T cell receptor beta chains drawn from one sample of a study of OX40 agonist ivuxolimab in advanced cancers. Clones were sequenced by immunoSEQ multiplex PCR, and TCRdb holds only the in-frame ones, with some missing. The top ten clones hold over 15% of a sample with 57,000 or so clones, around nine tenths of them seen once. Sequenced here: CD4+ or CD8+ T cells sorted from blood, sampled in a trial of the OX40 agonist ivuxolimab. The receptors derive from an adult with an advanced solid tumor such as melanoma, head and neck, liver or kidney cancer. Both conserved end residues are part of each CDR3. The D gene is left open where the match is weak. Where a row states a size, it is once, few, many or the class of an expanded clone; other rows omit it.

V gene	clone size	D gene	J gene	CDR3 DNA	CDR3 protein
TRBV11-2	.	.	TRBJ1-6	TGTGCCAGCAGTTTTGACCGAGAATCACCCCTCCACTTT	CASSFDRESPLHF
TRBV4-3	.	.	TRBJ2-1	TGCGCCAGCAGCCAAGATCGTTTGGGGTACATTGAGCAGTTCTTC	CASSQDRLGYIEQFF
TRBV5-4	.	.	TRBJ2-7	TGTGCCAGCAGCTTGTCCAACTTAGATGAGCAGTACTTC	CASSLSNLDEQYF
TRBV11-3	.	TRBD1	TRBJ2-5	TGTGCCAGCAGCTTAGGGAGGACAGGTAACGAGACCCAGTACTTC	CASSLGRTGNETQYF
TRBV11-2	.	.	TRBJ1-4	TGTGCCAGCAGCTCCAGAGGCGACCCAACCGGTGAAAAACTGTTTTTT	CASSSRGDPTGEKLFF
TRBV6-5	.	TRBD2	TRBJ2-7	TGTGCCAGCCAGCGGGAGGGAATGGCCGAGCAGTACTTC	CASQREGMAEQYF
TRBV4-3	once	.	TRBJ2-3	TGCGCCAGCAGCCAAGATTGGAAAGATACGCAGTATTTT	CASSQDWKDTQYF
TRBV27	.	.	TRBJ2-7	TGTGCCAGCAGTGGAGGGGGCCCCCCAGTTAACGAGCAGTACTTC	CASSGGGPPVNEQYF
TRBV11-3	.	TRBD2	TRBJ2-1	TGTGCCAGCAGCTTAGACGTTGAGCGGGAGTATGGTGAGCAGTTCTTC	CASSLDVEREYGEQFF
TRBV4-1	.	.	TRBJ2-7	TGCGCCAGCAGCCAAGCGACGCCCTCCTACGAGCAGTACTTC	CASSQATPSYEQYF
TRBV21-1	.	.	TRBJ1-2	TGTGCCAGCAGCAAAACAGGGTGGGGAACTAACTATGGCTACACCTTC	CASSKTGWGTNYGYTF
TRBV7-2	.	.	TRBJ2-1	TGTGCCAGCGGCAGGGATGGATACAATGAGCAGTTCTTC	CASGRDGYNEQFF
TRBV28	.	TRBD1	TRBJ2-3	TGTGCCAGCAGAGACGGGACAGGGGGAACAGATACGCAGTATTTT	CASRDGTGGTDTQYF
TRBV5-4	.	.	TRBJ1-1	TGTGCCAGCAGTTTCAGAGTTGGCGGCGCGGCCACTGAAGCTTTCTTT	CASSFRVGGAATEAFF
TRBV6-5	once	.	TRBJ2-4	TGTGCCAGCAGACAAGACCAAAAAGGTCCCAACATTCAGTACTTC	CASRQDQKGPNIQYF
TRBV18	.	TRBD1	TRBJ1-4	TGTGCCAGCTCAGGGGACAGCCCTGAGGAACTGTTTTTT	CASSGDSPEELFF
TRBV4-2	.	TRBD1	TRBJ2-2	TGTGCCAGCAGCCAAGGGACAGGGAACACCGGGGAGCTGTTTTTT	CASSQGTGNTGELFF
TRBV27	.	.	TRBJ2-7	TGTGCCAGCAGTTCTCTAGCGAACTACTACGAGCAGTACTTC	CASSSLANYYEQYF
TRBV19	.	.	TRBJ2-1	TGTGCCAGTAGTATAACAGGGAACTCCTACAATGAGCAGTTCTTC	CASSITGNSYNEQFF
TRBV6-6	.	.	TRBJ2-1	TGTGCCAGCTCGGACAATGAGCAGTTCTTC	CASSDNEQFF
TRBV6-6	.	.	TRBJ2-7	TGTGCCAGCAGTGCCGGCTACGAGCAGTACTTC	CASSAGYEQYF
TRBV28	few	.	TRBJ2-1	TGTGCCAGCAGTATCCCCTTGGGGTCGAGATACAATGAGCAGTTCTTC	CASSIPLGSRYNEQFF
TRBV5-4	once	TRBD2	TRBJ2-7	TGTGCCAGCAGCAATAGCGGGAGGGCTTCCGAGCAGTACTTC	CASSNSGRASEQYF
TRBV5-1	.	TRBD2	TRBJ2-1	TGCGCCAGCAGCTCATCCGGGACTAGCGGTCTAGAGCAGTTCTTC	CASSSSGTSGLEQFF
TRBV12-5	.	TRBD1	TRBJ2-7	TGTGCTAGTGGTTTCGAGACAGGGGTATCGCAATACGAGCAGTACTTC	CASGFETGVSQYEQYF
TRBV6-1	few	.	TRBJ2-7	TGTGCCAGCAGTGAATATGTCGAGCAGTACTTC	CASSEYVEQYF
TRBV14	.	TRBD1	TRBJ1-4	TGTGCCAGCAGCCCCGACAGGGGAGGTGAAAAACTGTTTTTT	CASSPDRGGEKLFF
TRBV25-1	.	.	TRBJ2-7	TGTGCCAGCAGTGAATGGACCGGAGACTCCTACGAGCAGTACTTC	CASSEWTGDSYEQYF
TRBV7-3	.	.	TRBJ1-1	TGTGCCAGCAGCTTATACAAAGGGACTGAAGCTTTCTTT	CASSLYKGTEAFF
TRBV27	.	TRBD2	TRBJ2-1	TGTGCCAGCAGTGTACTCGGGACTAGCGGGTACAATGAGCAGTTCTTC	CASSVLGTSGYNEQFF
TRBV6-5	.	.	TRBJ2-1	TGTGCCAGCAGCCCAGGGTCCTACAATGAGCAGTTCTTC	CASSPGSYNEQFF
TRBV7-9	.	TRBD1	TRBJ1-1	TGTGCCAGCAGCGGCAGGGAGGGGGCGGGGACTGAAGCTTTCTTT	CASSGREGAGTEAFF
TRBV11-2	.	.	TRBJ1-2	TGTGCCAGCCGCTCCAGAGTTAACTATGGCTACACCTTC	CASRSRVNYGYTF
TRBV4-3	.	TRBD1	TRBJ1-4	TGCGCCAGCAGCCAAGAGGGACAGAATAATGAAAAACTGTTTTTT	CASSQEGQNNEKLFF
TRBV11-3	.	TRBD2	TRBJ2-1	TGTGCCAGCAGCTTCCCTGGACTAGCGGGGGGGAGTGAGCAGTTCTTC	CASSFPGLAGGSEQFF
TRBV6-1	.	.	TRBJ1-2	TGTGCCAGCAGTGTAATACCAGGGACACCGGGGGATGGCTACACCTTC	CASSVIPGTPGDGYTF
TRBV11-3	.	TRBD1	TRBJ2-1	TGTGCCAGCAGCTTACACAGGGGCTACAATGAGCAGTTCTTC	CASSLHRGYNEQFF
TRBV13	.	TRBD1	TRBJ1-2	TGTGCCAGCAGCTTAGACCGGGACAGTAGATATGGCTACACCTTC	CASSLDRDSRYGYTF
TRBV4-1	.	.	TRBJ2-7	TGCGCCAGCAGCCAACGAGGTCCTGGAGGGAGTTACGAGCAGTACTTC	CASSQRGPGGSYEQYF
TRBV11-2	.	.	TRBJ1-4	TGTGCCAGCAGCCCCCGTCAGACCGCAACTAATGAAAAACTGTTTTTT	CASSPRQTATNEKLFF
TRBV19	.	.	TRBJ1-2	TGTGCCAGTAGTATAGCCACAGGGTATGGCTACACCTTC	CASSIATGYGYTF
TRBV27	.	.	TRBJ2-3	TGTGCCAGCAGTGATGCGGGACTCACAGATACGCAGTATTTT	CASSDAGLTDTQYF
TRBV19	once	.	TRBJ1-3	TGTGCCAGTAGTATAGAGGTGTGGGACACCATATATTTT	CASSIEVWDTIYF
TRBV4-2	.	.	TRBJ2-7	TGTGCCAGCAGCGTCCGGGGTGGGGGTCCCTACGAGCAGTACTTC	CASSVRGGGPYEQYF
TRBV7-9	.	TRBD1	TRBJ2-5	TGTGCCAGCAGCTTACAACCGGGACAGGGGGCCCTTGCCCAAGAGACCCAGTACTTC	CASSLQPGQGALAQETQYF
TRBV11-2	once	.	TRBJ1-1	TGTGCCAGCAGCTTAGACAGCCATCCCTTGAACACTGAAGCTTTCTTT	CASSLDSHPLNTEAFF
TRBV11-2	few	.	TRBJ2-7	TGTGCCAGCAGCTTAGATTTGGGGGCAGGAGTTGCTGAGCAGTACTTC	CASSLDLGAGVAEQYF
TRBV14	.	TRBD2	TRBJ2-1	TGTGCCAGCAGCCAAGATTACCCAGCGGGAGGCCTCTACAATGAGCAGTTCTTC	CASSQDYPAGGLYNEQFF
TRBV29-1	.	.	TRBJ2-7	TGCAGCGTTGAAGCGGGGGGCACAACCTACGAGCAGTACTTC	CSVEAGGTTYEQYF
TRBV4-3	once	TRBD1	TRBJ1-1	TGCGCCAGCAGCCAAGATGGGACAGGGAACACTGAAGCTTTCTTT	CASSQDGTGNTEAFF
TRBV7-9	.	TRBD1	TRBJ1-4	TGTGCCAGCAGCATATCTATATCACAGGGGACTAATGAAAAACTGTTTTTT	CASSISISQGTNEKLFF
TRBV27	.	.	TRBJ2-6	TGTGCCAGCAGTTTGTTCCGACAGCCCTCTGGGGCCAACGTCCTGACTTTC	CASSLFRQPSGANVLTF
TRBV5-1	.	TRBD2	TRBJ2-1	TGCGCCAGCAGCTTGGAAGCGGGAGGCGCTGAGCAGTTCTTC	CASSLEAGGAEQFF